Included here is one T cell receptor (beta chain) sequence, with context. What it binds is not known. Germline loops: CDR1 LNHNV, CDR2 YYDKDF (reference sequence). V lost 0 bases and J 5 bases, leaving 13 bases between the germline ends. The CDR3 totals 15 residues. This sample was taken from a study of Ad26.COV2.S vaccination and SARS-CoV-2 variants. Study in general: In the study, Ad26.COV2.S was injected intramuscularly once, or twice 56 days apart.

Here immunoSEQ multiplex PCR was the method, and the copy in TCRdb shows in-frame clones only, minus some. The data contain about 350,000 clones, 88% of them singletons. Sample treatment: 15 to 20 received Ad26.COV2.S at low or high dose, single or two shots; roughly five received placebo; per-sample allocation not given. Sampling happened 63 days after the first vaccine or placebo injection. Study outcomes and limitations: The study found higher spike-specific TCR breadth in vaccine than placebo recipients. Substantial post-vaccination breadth of spike-specific CD8+ and CD4+ T cell responses was reported. Whether participants received vaccine or placebo, their non-spike TCR breadth was similar.

V is TRBV15 and J is TRBJ1-2; a weak D match, TRBD1 (5 bases). The specimen comprised peripheral blood, sampled in a trial of Ad26.COV2.S vaccine versus placebo. The sequence came from a person between 18 and 59 years old who received the Ad26.COV2.S COVID-19 vaccine or a placebo. The CDR3 loop reads CATSRELGLRYGYTF. In DNA form, the CDR3 reads TGTGCCACCAGCAGAGAGTTGGGACTCCGATATGGCTACACCTTC.